The rows below give T cell receptor beta chains drawn from one sample of a study of T cells in Graves' hyperthyroidism and ophthalmopathy. TCRdb redid the calling of the multiplex PCR reads with MiXCR, one entry per CDR3 protein. Of about 610,000 distinct CDR3 sequences listed, about 14% are singletons. Source material: blood. The receptors derive from a woman between 40 and 55 years old with Graves' ophthalmopathy. Both conserved end residues are part of each CDR3. The order of the fields is clone size, D gene, J gene, V gene, CDR3 DNA, CDR3 protein. D genes are given only for firm matches. Not all rows give a size; the values are once, few, many and, for expanded clones, a class.

>NA|TRBD1|TRBJ1-2|TRBV6-1
TGTGCCAGCGGGGACAGGGGGCTGGGCTACACCTTC
CASGDRGLGYTF
>NA|TRBD1|TRBJ1-3|TRBV18
TGTGCCAGCTCAACGGGACCGGGACAGAGCTCTGGAAACACCATATATTTT
CASSTGPGQSSGNTIYF
>many|TRBD1|TRBJ1-1|TRBV6-2/TRBV6-3
TGTGCCACAGACAGGGTCGGAACTGAAGCTTTCTTT
CATDRVGTEAFF
>few|NA|TRBJ1-1|TRBV6-5
TGTGCCAGCATTAGGACGTTGGGGGCCACTGAAGCTTTCTTT
CASIRTLGATEAFF
>many|TRBD2|TRBJ2-7|TRBV12-3/TRBV12-4
TGTGCCAGCAGTAGATCCGGGACTAGCGGGATCTTGGGCTACGAGCAGTACTTC
CASSRSGTSGILGYEQYF
>many|TRBD2|TRBJ2-7|TRBV6-2/TRBV6-3
TGTGCCAGCAGTTACGCCGGGACTAGCGACCACGAGCAGTACTTC
CASSYAGTSDHEQYF
>many|NA|TRBJ1-2|TRBV10-3
TGTGTCCCCCTTAAGAGGGGAGGGGCGTACACCTTC
CVPLKRGGAYTF
>many|TRBD2|TRBJ2-5|TRBV12-3/TRBV12-4
TGTGCCAGCAGTCCGAATAGCGGGGAGGAAGAGACCCAGTACTTC
CASSPNSGEEETQYF
>many|NA|TRBJ2-7|TRBV7-2
TGTGCCAGCAGCACGGGACTCCCCTACGAGCAGTACTTC
CASSTGLPYEQYF
>many|NA|TRBJ1-1|TRBV20-1
TGCAGTGCTAGAGATTATTACGGATCGATGAACACTGAAGCTTTCTTT
CSARDYYGSMNTEAFF